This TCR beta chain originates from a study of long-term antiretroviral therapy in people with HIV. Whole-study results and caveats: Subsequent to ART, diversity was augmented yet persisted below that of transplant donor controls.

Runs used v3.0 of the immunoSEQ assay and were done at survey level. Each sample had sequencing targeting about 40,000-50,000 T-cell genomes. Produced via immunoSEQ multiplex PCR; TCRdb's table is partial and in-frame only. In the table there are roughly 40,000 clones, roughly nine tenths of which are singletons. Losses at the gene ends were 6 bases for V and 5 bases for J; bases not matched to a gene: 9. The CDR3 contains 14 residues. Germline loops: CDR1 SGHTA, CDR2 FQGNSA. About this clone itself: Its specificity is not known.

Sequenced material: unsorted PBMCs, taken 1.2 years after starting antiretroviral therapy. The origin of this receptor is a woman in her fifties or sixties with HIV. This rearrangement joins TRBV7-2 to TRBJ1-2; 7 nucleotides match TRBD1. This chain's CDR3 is CASSKVRDRYGYTF. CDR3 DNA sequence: TGTGCCAGCAGTAAGGTCCGGGACAGATATGGCTACACCTTC.